One and the same sample provided the 17 T cell receptor beta chains below, sequenced in a study of regulatory T cells in long-lasting Graves disease. Library construction for TCR beta used iRepertoire HTBI primers and Arm-PCR of CDR3 regions. TCRdb processed the multiplex PCR reads anew with MiXCR; each CDR3 protein has one entry. This table has roughly 400,000 distinct CDR3 sequences, 15% appearing once. Time point described: newly diagnosed GD, antithyroid drugs for less than 3 months. Construction of the TCR library relied on RNA isolated from PBMCs. This same sample was also taken into another study, of T cells in Graves' hyperthyroidism and ophthalmopathy.

Specimen: peripheral blood mononuclear cells (PBMCs), collected at new diagnosis, from a patient treated with antithyroid drugs. The receptors were sampled from a woman in her forties with Graves disease.

Ten or more counts support this clonotype. The CDR3 spells CASSLGTGGINEQFF. The CDR3 DNA reads TGTGCCAGCAGTCTCGGGACAGGGGGTATCAATGAGCAGTTCTTC. This chain links TRBV27 with TRBJ2-1, with TRBD1 identical over 11 bases. Germline V CDR1 and CDR2: MNHEY, SMNVEV (reference sequence). V lost 5 bases, J lost 6 bases, and 6 bases stayed unmatched. The CDR3 length is 15 residues.

Only a few counts were recorded for this clonotype. The V gene is TRBV27, the J gene TRBJ2-1; D tentatively fits TRBD1 or TRBD2 (5 bases each). CDR1 is MNHEY, CDR2 SMNVEV, per germline (reference sequence). The CDR3 covers 17 residues. V lost 3 bases to trimming and J lost 4 bases, with 19 bases between them. The CDR3 nucleotides are TGTGCCAGCAGTTTGGACCGGGACCCCCGAGGGTACAATGAGCAGTTCTTC. Translating it yields CASSLDRDPRGYNEQFF.

This clonotype was detected only a few times. V usage is TRBV18 and J usage is TRBJ1-5; possibly TRBD1 for D (6 bases). The CDR3 spans 14 residues. Per germline, CDR1 KGHSH and CDR2 LQKENI. Trimming took 6 bases from V and 3 from J, leaving 12 bases between them. The CDR3 coding sequence is TGTGCCAGCTCTCCTGACAGGTCCAATCAGCCCCAGCATTTT. Translating it yields CASSPDRSNQPQHF.

This clonotype was found a few times. The CDR3 region is CASSLLPGLKTQYF. In nucleotides, the CDR3 is TGTGCCAGCAGTTTACTACCGGGACTAAAGACCCAGTACTTC. The chain combines TRBV28 with TRBJ2-5, with 7 nucleotides matching TRBD2. This CDR3 spans 14 amino acids. Trimming removed 2 bases from V and 6 bases from J; junction bases left unmatched: 6. Germline loops: CDR1 MDHEN, CDR2 SYDVKM.

This clonotype was recorded many times. The V gene is TRBV7-2, the J gene TRBJ2-5; D is unresolved. Trimming removed 8 bases from V and 5 bases from J, with 18 bases in between. CDR3 length: 14 residues. CDR1 is SGHTA, CDR2 FQGNSA, per germline. The CDR3 DNA reads as TGTGCCAGCGGGGTAGAAAGGTCTACGGAGACCCAGTACTTC. Translation gives CASGVERSTETQYF.

This clonotype was detected a few times. V and J are TRBV5-1 and TRBJ2-1, with TRBD2 identical over 9 bases. With 0 bases clipped from V and 8 bases from J, the junction kept 9 bases outside the gene matches. The germline CDR1 and CDR2 sequences are SGHRS and YFSETQ. There are 16 residues in the CDR3. CDR3 region: CASSLAWASGVDEQFF. The CDR3 bases are TGCGCCAGCAGCTTGGCCTGGGCTAGCGGGGTGGATGAGCAGTTCTTC.

In this sample, this clonotype turned up a few times. The chain joins TRBV18 to TRBJ2-5, with 7 bases fitting TRBD1. The CDR3 runs 14 residues. V dropped 3 bases and J dropped 5; count of bases not matched to a gene: 6. CDR1 KGHSH and CDR2 LQKENI come from the germline V gene. CDR3 nucleotides: TGTGCCAGCTCACCGCCAGACAGGGCGGAGACCCAGTACTTC. Translated: CASSPPDRAETQYF.

This clonotype occurred many times. The chain recombines TRBV29-1 with TRBJ1-3; D not resolved. V was trimmed by 4 bases and J by 0 bases, leaving 4 bases between them. The CDR3 extends over 12 amino acids. Per germline, CDR1 SQVTM and CDR2 ANQGSEA. CDR3 DNA: TGCAGCGTTGTTATCTCTGGAAACACCATATATTTT. Protein product: CSVVISGNTIYF. The variable domain in full, completed from reference TRBV29-1 and TRBJ1-3, reads SAVISQKPSRDICQRGTSLTIQCQVDSQVTMMFWYRQQPGQSLTLIATANQGSEATYESGFVIDKFPISRPNLTFSTLTVSNMSPEDSSIYLCSVVISGNTIYFGEGSWLTVV.

V is TRBV2 and J is TRBJ2-3; 9 bases align to TRBD1. Germline lookup yields CDR1 SNHLY and CDR2 FYNNEI. This CDR3 has 14 residues. Trimming at V came to 6 bases and at J to 4 bases, leaving 5 bases not matched to a gene. The CDR3 protein is CASSGQGKADTQYF. As DNA, the CDR3 is TGTGCCAGCAGCGGACAGGGGAAAGCAGATACGCAGTATTTT.

This clonotype was observed a handful of times. This chain uses TRBV7-2 with TRBJ2-7; 11 bases agree with TRBD2. The CDR3 is 16 residues long. Germline V lookup: CDR1 SGHTA, CDR2 FQGNSA. The V segment lost 3 bases and the J segment 0 bases; nucleotides outside the gene matches: 4. The DNA of the CDR3 is TGTGCCAGCAGCTTTTTGGGACTAGCGGACTCCTACGAGCAGTACTTC. Translated: CASSFLGLADSYEQYF.

V is TRBV27 and J is TRBJ2-7, with no clear D. V lost 4 bases to trimming and J lost 0 bases, with 13 bases between them. From germline, CDR1 is MNHEY and CDR2 SMNVEV (reference sequence). This CDR3 comprises 15 residues. The CDR3 bases are TGTGCCAGCAGTTCGGCAATATCCGACTCCTACGAGCAGTACTTC. Translating gives CASSSAISDSYEQYF.

There are a few counts of this clonotype. The chain joins TRBV6-2 or TRBV6-3 to TRBJ1-2; no definite D call. CDR3 length: 13 residues. The germline V gene encodes CDR1 MNHEY and CDR2 SVGEGT. The V end lost 5 bases, the J end lost 3 bases, and 10 bases lay between the germline ends. The CDR3 nucleotides are TGTGCCAGCAGTGAGGCAGCCGACTATGGCTACACCTTC. Translated, it gives CASSEAADYGYTF.

This clonotype was seen many times. V is TRBV12-3 or TRBV12-4 and J is TRBJ2-3, with 10 bases identical to TRBD2. Unmatched junction bases numbered 5, after V lost 2 bases and J lost 3 bases. The CDR3 has 16 residues. CDR3 DNA sequence: TGTGCCAGCAGTTTATTGGCTAGCGGGAGAACAGATACGCAGTATTTT. Encoded protein: CASSLLASGRTDTQYF.

A remark on this clonotype: A much larger clone lies a single base off, so this may be a read error. The genes are TRBV28 and TRBJ2-7; D uncertain. CDR3 length: 12 residues. Germline CDR1 is MDHEN and CDR2 is SYDVKM. CDR3 amino acids: CANSLWIGEQYF. CDR3 sequence (DNA): TGTGCCAACAGTTTATGGATTGGCGAGCAGTACTTC.

This clonotype was recorded at least ten times. CDR3 nucleotides: TGCGCCAGCAGCTTGTATACGGGATCTGTCTACGAGCAGTACTTC. Translation: CASSLYTGSVYEQYF. The chain is built from TRBV5-1 and TRBJ2-7; D may be TRBD2 (5 bases). Germline V lookup: CDR1 SGHRS, CDR2 YFSETQ. V dropped 1 base and J dropped 3 bases, with 14 bases sitting between them. This CDR3 region has 15 residues.

This rearrangement joins TRBV5-1 to TRBJ2-2; D gene uncertain. V lost 3 bases and J lost 4, with 13 bases in between. This CDR3 is built from 15 residues. CDR1 and CDR2 from the germline V gene are SGHRS and YFSETQ. The CDR3 region has the DNA TGCGCCAGCAGCTCCCCTAGGGTTGGCACCGGGGAGCTGTTTTTT. Protein: CASSSPRVGTGELFF.

This chain links TRBV29-1 with TRBJ2-2; D tentatively fits TRBD1 or TRBD2 (6 bases each). V was trimmed by 2 bases and J by 6 bases, leaving 7 bases between them. This CDR3 comprises 12 residues. The V gene's germline CDR1 is SQVTM and CDR2 ANQGSEA. CDR3 in amino acids: CSVERGPGELFF. CDR3 nucleotide sequence: TGCAGCGTTGAACGGGGGCCCGGGGAGCTGTTTTTT.